This T cell receptor (beta chain) was identified during a study of CD8 T cells in ankylosing spondylitis. Findings and caveats of the study: Seemingly distinctive of ankylosing spondylitis blood was a TCR beta motif formed by eight highly homologous variants. CD8+ disease-linked clones were present at relatively low frequencies in blood. According to the report, clones linked to the disease were significantly enriched in matched synovial fluid samples taken from ankylosing spondylitis patients.

This clonotype showed up many times. Its antigen is still unknown. The authors made TCR beta libraries by quantitative 5'-RACE with molecular barcodes. TCRdb redid the calling of the 5' RACE reads with MiXCR, one entry per CDR3 protein. The table shows 230,000 or so distinct CDR3 sequences, with 24% occurring only once. J lost 6 bases, V lost 5 bases, and 13 bases had no gene match. Per germline, CDR1 SGHTA and CDR2 FQGNSA. CDR3 size: 15 residues. Sequenced: blood, either unsorted or a sorted T cell fraction (not recorded which). The TCR sequence derives from a male donor with ankylosing spondylitis or in good health (not recorded which). V is TRBV7-2 and J is TRBJ2-7, with 7 nucleotides matching TRBD1. The CDR3, as DNA: TGTGCCAGCAGCCTAGAGAAGCGGACAGGCCCCGAGCAGTACTTC. Its translation: CASSLEKRTGPEQYF.